This T cell receptor (beta chain) was found in a study of OX40 agonist ivuxolimab in advanced cancers. Study details: The patients received ivuxolimab by intravenous route every 2 weeks at 0.01 to 10 mg/kg.

Deletions cut 1 base from V and 8 bases from J, with 11 bases between. Germline assignment: CDR1 LNHDA and CDR2 SQIVND (reference sequence). The CDR3 contains 13 residues. TCRdb's copy holds only in-frame clones and misses some; the assay was immunoSEQ multiplex PCR. The top ten hold around 0.6% of the sample, which has tens of thousands of clones, 70% to 90% seen once. J is TRBJ1-1 and V is TRBV19; D is perhaps TRBD1 (6 bases). Material: CD4+ or CD8+ T cells sorted from blood, obtained in a trial of the OX40 agonist ivuxolimab. The sequence was obtained from an adult with an advanced solid tumor such as melanoma, head and neck, liver or kidney cancer. The CDR3, as DNA: TGTGCCAGTAGTATAGCATCCGGGACAGAAGCTTTCTTT. Translation gives CASSIASGTEAFF.